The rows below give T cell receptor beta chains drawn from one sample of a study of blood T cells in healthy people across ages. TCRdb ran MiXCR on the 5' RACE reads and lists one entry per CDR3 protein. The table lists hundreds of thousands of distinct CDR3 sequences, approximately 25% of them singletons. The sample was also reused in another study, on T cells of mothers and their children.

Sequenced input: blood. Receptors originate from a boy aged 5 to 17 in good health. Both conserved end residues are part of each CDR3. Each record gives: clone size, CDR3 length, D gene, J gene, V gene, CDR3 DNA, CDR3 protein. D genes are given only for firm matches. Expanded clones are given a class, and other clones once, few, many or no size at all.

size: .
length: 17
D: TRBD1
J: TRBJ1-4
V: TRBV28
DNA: TGTGCCAGCAGTGTCGGGGCCAGGGGGATAACTAATGAAAAACTGTTTTTT
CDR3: CASSVGARGITNEKLFF

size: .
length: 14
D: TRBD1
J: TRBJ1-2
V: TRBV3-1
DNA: TGTGCCAGCAGCCCAGGGGGGTACGACTATGGCTACACCTTC
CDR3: CASSPGGYDYGYTF

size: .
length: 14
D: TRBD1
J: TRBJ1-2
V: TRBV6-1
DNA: TGTGCCAGCAGTGAAGGGACAGGCAGATATGGCTACACCTTC
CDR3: CASSEGTGRYGYTF

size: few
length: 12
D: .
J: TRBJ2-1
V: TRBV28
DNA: TGTGCCAGCACCCCCAGGGGCAATGAGCAGTTCTTC
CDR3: CASTPRGNEQFF

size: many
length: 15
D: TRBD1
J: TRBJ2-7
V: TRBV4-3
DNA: TGCGCCAGCAGCCCTTTGGGGACAGGCGGGTACGAGCAGTACTTC
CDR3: CASSPLGTGGYEQYF

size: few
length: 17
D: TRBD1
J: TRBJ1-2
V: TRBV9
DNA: TGTGCCAGCAGCGATAGGGGGGACAGGGGGCTTCACTATGGCTACACCTTC
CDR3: CASSDRGDRGLHYGYTF

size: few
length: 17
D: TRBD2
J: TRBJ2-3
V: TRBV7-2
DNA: TGTGCCAGCAGCGGCCAGGGAGCGGGGGTCCGCACAGATACGCAGTATTTT
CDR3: CASSGQGAGVRTDTQYF

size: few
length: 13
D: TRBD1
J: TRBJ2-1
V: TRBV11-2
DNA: TGTGCCAGCAGATATCTGGGACAGGGTGAGCAGTTCTTC
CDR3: CASRYLGQGEQFF

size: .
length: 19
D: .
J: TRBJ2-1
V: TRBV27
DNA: TGTGCCAGCAGTTTAATTTTGGACAGCAAGACGCCCATTAACAATGAGCAGCTCTTC
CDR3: CASSLILDSKTPINNEQLF

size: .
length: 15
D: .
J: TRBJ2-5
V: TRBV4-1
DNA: TGCGCCAGCAGCCGACAACCTAGCGACAAAGGGACCCAGTACTTC
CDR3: CASSRQPSDKGTQYF

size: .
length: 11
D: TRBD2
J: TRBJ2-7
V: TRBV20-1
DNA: TGCAGTCTAGCGGGAGGAAACGAGCAGTACTTC
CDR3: CSLAGGNEQYF

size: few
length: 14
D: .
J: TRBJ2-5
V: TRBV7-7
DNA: TGTGCTAGCAGCGCCACAGGGTCTCAAGAGACCCAGTGCTTC
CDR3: CASSATGSQETQCF

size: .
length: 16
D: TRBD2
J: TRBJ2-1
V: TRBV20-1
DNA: TGCAGTGCTAGGGACTTCCTAGCGGGAGGAAGCTATGAGCAGTTCTTC
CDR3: CSARDFLAGGSYEQFF

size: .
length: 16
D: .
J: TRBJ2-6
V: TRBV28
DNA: TGTGCCAGCAGTTTCGGGGCATCCCCTGGGGCCAACGTCCTGACTTTC
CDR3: CASSFGASPGANVLTF

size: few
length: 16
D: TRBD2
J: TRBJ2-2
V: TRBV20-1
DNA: TGCAGTGCTAGAGGACTAGCGGGGGGGCAGGTCGGGGAGCTGTTTTTT
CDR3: CSARGLAGGQVGELFF

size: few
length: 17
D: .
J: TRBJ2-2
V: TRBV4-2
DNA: TGTGCCAGCAGCCAAGATCCGGGGAAACTTGGCACCGGGGAGCTGTTTTTT
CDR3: CASSQDPGKLGTGELFF

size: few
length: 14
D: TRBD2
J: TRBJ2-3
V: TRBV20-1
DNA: TGCAGTGCTAGAGTAGCGGGAGCCCCAGATACGCAGTATTTT
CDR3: CSARVAGAPDTQYF

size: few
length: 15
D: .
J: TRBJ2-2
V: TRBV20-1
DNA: TGCAGTGCTAGGGCAGGGAGCGGCCTCACCGGGGAGCTGTTTTTT
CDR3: CSARAGSGLTGELFF

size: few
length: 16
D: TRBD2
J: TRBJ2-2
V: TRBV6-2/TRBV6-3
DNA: TGTGCCAGCAGTTATACTAGCGGGAAGGTCACCGGGGAGCTGTTTTTT
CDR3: CASSYTSGKVTGELFF

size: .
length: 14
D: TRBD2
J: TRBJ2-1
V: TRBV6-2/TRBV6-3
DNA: TGTGCCAGCATTGGGTCGGGGAGGGGAAATGAGCAGTTCTTC
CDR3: CASIGSGRGNEQFF

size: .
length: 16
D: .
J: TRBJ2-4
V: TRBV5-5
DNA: TGTGCCGGCAGGCCCGGGACAAAACTAGCCAAAAACATTCAGTACTTC
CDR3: CAGRPGTKLAKNIQYF

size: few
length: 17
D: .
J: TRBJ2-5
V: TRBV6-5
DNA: TGTGCCAGCAGTTACCTCCCCAGGGGTGGCGGGAGAGAGACCCAGTACTTC
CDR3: CASSYLPRGGGRETQYF